Below are 5 T cell receptor beta chains sequenced from a single sample in a study of spatial heterogeneity in lung cancer. A single record per CDR3 protein comes from TCRdb applying MiXCR to the 5' RACE reads. The sample includes 36,000 or so distinct CDR3 sequences, 4% to 6% of them seen just once. The time point is: sample taken at primary tumor resection. Whole RNA came from tumor, nontumor lung or frozen PBMC and was sequenced without being sorted. The sample in question was PBMCs, obtained at surgery. Receptor source: a female donor with early-stage non-small cell lung cancer.

This clonotype was found many times. The chain combines TRBV6-5 with TRBJ2-3, with a tentative D call TRBD2 (6 bases). This CDR3 comprises 14 residues. V was clipped by 5 bases and J by 0 bases, with 9 bases between them. Looked up from germline, CDR1 is MNHEY and CDR2 is SVGAGI. The CDR3 region is CASSPGGSTDTQYF. DNA of the CDR3: TGTGCCAGCAGTCCCGGGGGTAGCACAGATACGCAGTATTTT.

CDR3 loop: CASSPESTEEAFF. In nucleotides, the CDR3 is TGTGCCAGCAGCCCAGAATCGACGGAAGAAGCTTTCTTT. The genes are TRBV5-6 and TRBJ1-1; the D is unclear. Germline V lookup: CDR1 SGHDT, CDR2 YYEEEE. The CDR3 totals 13 residues. V was shortened by 4 bases and J by 8 bases, with 15 bases between the two germline ends.

This clonotype showed up many times. The chain combines TRBV20-1 with TRBJ2-5; 7 bases match TRBD2. The junction had 3 bases not matched to a gene; V was cut back by 6 bases and J by 5 bases. The CDR3 consists of 11 residues. Germline V gene lookup returns CDR1 DFQATT and CDR2 SNEGSKA (reference sequence). Here the CDR3 DNA reads TGCAGTGCCCTAGCGGCTGAGACCCAGTACTTC. It specifies CSALAAETQYF.

This clonotype has only one observation. The chain joins TRBV6-5 to TRBJ2-7; 9 bases are shared with TRBD1. The germline gives CDR1 MNHEY, CDR2 SVGAGI. Trimming took 2 bases from V and 5 from J; bases not matched to a gene: 4. The CDR3 is 14 amino acids. CDR3 amino acids: CASSYPGTGNEQYF. For the CDR3, the DNA is TGTGCCAGCAGTTACCCCGGGACAGGGAACGAGCAGTACTTC.

The chain has TRBV30 and TRBJ1-2; the D is unclear. Germline V gene data show CDR1 as GTSNPN and CDR2 as SVGIG (reference sequence). The CDR3 spans 14 residues. V lost 2 bases to trimming and J lost 4 bases, with 14 bases between them. CDR3 region: CAWSPPAVFYGYTF. CDR3 coding DNA: TGTGCCTGGAGTCCCCCGGCGGTTTTCTATGGCTACACCTTC.